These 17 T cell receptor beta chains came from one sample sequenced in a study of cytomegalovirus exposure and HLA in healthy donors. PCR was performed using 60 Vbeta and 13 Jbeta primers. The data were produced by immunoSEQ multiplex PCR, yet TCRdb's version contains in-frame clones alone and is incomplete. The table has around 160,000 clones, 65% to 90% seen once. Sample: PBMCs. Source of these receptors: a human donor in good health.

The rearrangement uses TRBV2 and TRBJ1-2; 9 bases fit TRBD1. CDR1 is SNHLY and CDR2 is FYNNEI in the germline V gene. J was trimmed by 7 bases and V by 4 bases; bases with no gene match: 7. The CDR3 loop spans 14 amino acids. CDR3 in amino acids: CASSARDRAGGYTF. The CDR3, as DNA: TGTGCCAGCAGTGCCCGGGACAGGGCCGGTGGCTACACCTTC.

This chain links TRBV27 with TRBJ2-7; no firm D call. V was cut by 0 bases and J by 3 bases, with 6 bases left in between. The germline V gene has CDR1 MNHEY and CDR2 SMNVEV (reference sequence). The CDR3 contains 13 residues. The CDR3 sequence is CASSLSQLYEQYF. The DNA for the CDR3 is TGTGCCAGCAGTTTATCACAGCTCTACGAGCAGTACTTC.

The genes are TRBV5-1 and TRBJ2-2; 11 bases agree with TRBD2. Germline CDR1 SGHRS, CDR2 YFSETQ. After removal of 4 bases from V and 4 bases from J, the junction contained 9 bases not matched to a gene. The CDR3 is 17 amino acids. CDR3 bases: TGCGCCAGCAGCGTGACTAGCGGGATTGGGGGCACCGGGGAGCTGTTTTTT. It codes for CASSVTSGIGGTGELFF.

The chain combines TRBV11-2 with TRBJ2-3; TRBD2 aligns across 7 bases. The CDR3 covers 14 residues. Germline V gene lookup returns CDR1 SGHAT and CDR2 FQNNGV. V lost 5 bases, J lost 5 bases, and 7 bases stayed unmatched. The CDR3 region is CASSEWRELDTQYF. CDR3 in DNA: TGTGCCAGCAGCGAATGGCGGGAGCTAGATACGCAGTATTTT.

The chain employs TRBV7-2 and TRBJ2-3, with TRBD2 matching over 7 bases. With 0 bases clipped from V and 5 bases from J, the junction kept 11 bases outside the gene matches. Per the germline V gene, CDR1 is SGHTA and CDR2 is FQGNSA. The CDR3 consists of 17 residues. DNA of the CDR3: TGTGCCAGCAGCTTAGCGCCGGCGGGGGTAGGAGGAGATACGCAGTATTTT. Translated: CASSLAPAGVGGDTQYF.

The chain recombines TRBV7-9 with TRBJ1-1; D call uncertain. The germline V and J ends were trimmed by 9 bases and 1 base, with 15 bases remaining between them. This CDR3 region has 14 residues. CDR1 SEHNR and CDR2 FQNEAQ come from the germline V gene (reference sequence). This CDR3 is CASKREAGNTEAFF. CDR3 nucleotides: TGTGCCAGTAAGAGGGAGGCGGGGAACACTGAAGCTTTCTTT. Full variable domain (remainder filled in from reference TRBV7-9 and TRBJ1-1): DTGVSQNPRHKITKRGQNVTFRCDPISEHNRLYWYRQTLGQGPEFLTYFQNEAQLEKSRLLSDRFSAERPKGSFSTLEIQRTEQGDSAMYLCASKREAGNTEAFFGQGTRLTVV.

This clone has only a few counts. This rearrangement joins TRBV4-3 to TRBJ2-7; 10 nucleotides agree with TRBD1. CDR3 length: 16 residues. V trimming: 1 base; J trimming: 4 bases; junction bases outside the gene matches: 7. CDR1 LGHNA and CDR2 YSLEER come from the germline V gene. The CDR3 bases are TGCGCCAGCAGCCAAGTTCTATGGGACAGGGGATACGAGCAGTACTTC. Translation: CASSQVLWDRGYEQYF.

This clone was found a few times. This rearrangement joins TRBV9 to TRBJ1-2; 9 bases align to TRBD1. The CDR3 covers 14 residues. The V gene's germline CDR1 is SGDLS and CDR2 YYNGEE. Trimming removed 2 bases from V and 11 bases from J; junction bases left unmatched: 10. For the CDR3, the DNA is TGTGCCAGCAGCGTGTCCGGGACAGGGTTTGTATACACCTTC. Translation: CASSVSGTGFVYTF.

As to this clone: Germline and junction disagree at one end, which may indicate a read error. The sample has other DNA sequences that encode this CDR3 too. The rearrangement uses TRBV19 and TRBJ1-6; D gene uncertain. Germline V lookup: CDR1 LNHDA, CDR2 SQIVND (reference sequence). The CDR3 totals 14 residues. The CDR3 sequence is CASTILQEGSPLHF. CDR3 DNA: TGTGCTAGTACCATACTACAAGAGGGCTCACCCCTCCACTTT.

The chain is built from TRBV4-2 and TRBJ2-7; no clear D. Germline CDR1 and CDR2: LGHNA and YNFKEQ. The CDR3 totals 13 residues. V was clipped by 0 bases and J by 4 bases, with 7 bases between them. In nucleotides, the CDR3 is TGTGCCAGCAGCCAAGATCTCGTATACGAGCAGTACTTC. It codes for CASSQDLVYEQYF.

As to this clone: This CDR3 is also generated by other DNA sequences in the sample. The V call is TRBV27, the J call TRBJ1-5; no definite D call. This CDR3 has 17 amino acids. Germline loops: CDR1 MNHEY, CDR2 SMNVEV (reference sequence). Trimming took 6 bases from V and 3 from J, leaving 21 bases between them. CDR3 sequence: CASSLAGSPGLNQPQHF. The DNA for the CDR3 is TGTGCCAGCAGCCTGGCGGGCTCACCGGGCCTCAATCAGCCCCAGCATTTT.

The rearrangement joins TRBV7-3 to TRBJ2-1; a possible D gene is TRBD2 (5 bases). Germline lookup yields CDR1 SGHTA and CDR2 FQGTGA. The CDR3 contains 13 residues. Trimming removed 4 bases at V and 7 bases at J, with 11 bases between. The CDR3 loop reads CASSSPGVNEQFF. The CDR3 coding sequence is TGTGCCAGCAGCTCCCCCGGGGTTAATGAGCAGTTCTTC.

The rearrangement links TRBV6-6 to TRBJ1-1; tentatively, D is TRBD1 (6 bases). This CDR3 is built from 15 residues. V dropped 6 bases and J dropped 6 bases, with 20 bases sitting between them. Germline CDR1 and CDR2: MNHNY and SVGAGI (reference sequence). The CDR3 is CASRTNRVGVSEAFF. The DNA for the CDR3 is TGTGCCAGCAGGACAAACAGGGTGGGGGTGTCTGAAGCTTTCTTT.

This chain's CDR3 is CASSQGVGGNYNEQFF. The CDR3 DNA is TGCGCCAGCAGCCAAGGAGTCGGCGGGAACTACAATGAGCAGTTCTTC. V and J are TRBV4-1 and TRBJ2-1; D perhaps matches TRBD2 (6 bases). Trimming cost V 1 base and J 3 bases, with 13 bases left between them. The length of the CDR3 is 16 residues. CDR1 is MGHRA, CDR2 YSYEKL, per germline.

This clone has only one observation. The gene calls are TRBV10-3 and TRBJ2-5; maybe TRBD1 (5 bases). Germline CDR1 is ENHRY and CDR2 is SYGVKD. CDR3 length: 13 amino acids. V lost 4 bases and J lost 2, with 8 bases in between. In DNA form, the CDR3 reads TGTGCCATCAGTGGCAGGGTACAAGAGACCCAGTACTTC. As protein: CAISGRVQETQYF.

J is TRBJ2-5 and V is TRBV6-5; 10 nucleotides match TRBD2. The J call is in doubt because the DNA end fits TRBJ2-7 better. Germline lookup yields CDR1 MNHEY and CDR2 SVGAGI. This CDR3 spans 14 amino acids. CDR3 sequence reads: CASSYSLAGYEQYF. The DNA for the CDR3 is TGTGCCAGCAGTTACTCACTAGCGGGGTACGAGCAGTACTTC.

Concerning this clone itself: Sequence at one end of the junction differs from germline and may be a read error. The CDR3: CASSEDSLRNYFYGYPF. In DNA, the CDR3 is TGTGCCAGCAGTGAAGACAGTCTTCGTAATTATTTCTATGGCTACCCCTTC. The V and J genes are TRBV6-1 and TRBJ1-2, with no clear D. The CDR3 sequence is 17 residues long. CDR1 is MNHNS, CDR2 SASEGT, per germline.